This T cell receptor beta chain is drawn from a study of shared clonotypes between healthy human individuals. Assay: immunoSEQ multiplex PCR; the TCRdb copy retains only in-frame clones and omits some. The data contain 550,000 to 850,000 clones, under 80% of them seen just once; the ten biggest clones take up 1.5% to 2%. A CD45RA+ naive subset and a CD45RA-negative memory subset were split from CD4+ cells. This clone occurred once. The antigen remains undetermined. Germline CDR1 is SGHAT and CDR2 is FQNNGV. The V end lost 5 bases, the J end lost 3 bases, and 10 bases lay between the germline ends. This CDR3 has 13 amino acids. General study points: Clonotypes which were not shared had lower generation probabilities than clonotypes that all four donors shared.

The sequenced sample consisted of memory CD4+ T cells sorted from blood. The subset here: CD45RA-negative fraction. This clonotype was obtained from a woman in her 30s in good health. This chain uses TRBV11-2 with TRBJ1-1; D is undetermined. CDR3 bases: TGTGCCAGCAGCCGGCTAGGGTACACTGAAGCTTTCTTT. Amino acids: CASSRLGYTEAFF.